The entry below gives a single TCR beta chain sequence along with its context. This specimen belongs to a study of blood T cell repertoires in COVID-19. Germline assignment: CDR1 MNHNY and CDR2 SVGAGI (reference sequence). The CDR3 is made up of 16 amino acids. Trimming removed 1 base from V and 2 bases from J, with 12 bases in between. In Seattle, patients joined the study during active infection and were tracked longitudinally. The authors' processing: Amplified reference gene primers provided the basis for estimating nucleated cell counts. Produced via immunoSEQ multiplex PCR; TCRdb's table is partial and in-frame only. For V, J and clone size, that table is used; D and trimming come from the DNA. Of fewer than 350,000 clones in the sample, around nine tenths were seen once.

This clonotype was sampled from a woman in her seventies with COVID-19, enrolled during active disease. J is TRBJ1-3 and V is TRBV6-6; TRBD1 might be the D (6 bases). Material: peripheral blood. DNA for the CDR3: TGTGCCAGCAGTTACTTCGCGGACAGCACTGGAAACACCATATATTTT. It specifies CASSYFADSTGNTIYF.